This entry describes one T cell receptor (beta chain). Antigen unknown. These data come from a study of T cell repertoires and Cas9 in healthy adults. Study context: SpCas9-reactive CD4 and CD8 T cells were characterized for potency, cytotoxicity and lineage. Study-level points and caveats: Reportedly, SpCas9-reactive effector T cell proliferation and function were mitigated by SpCas9-reactive Tregs in vitro.

Assay used: immunoSEQ multiplex PCR; TCRdb lists only in-frame clones, some missing. The profile shows 20,000 to 25,000 clones, around 90% of them singletons. The germline gives CDR1 MDHEN, CDR2 SYDVKM. The CDR3 sequence is 15 residues long. Trimming cost V 5 bases and J 3 bases, with 13 bases left between them. This sequence was found in a human donor in good health. This rearrangement joins TRBV28 to TRBJ1-4; maybe TRBD1 (5 bases). The material sequenced was CD4+ effector T cells (CD127+, CD25-, CD137-, CD154-) from PBMCs; culture status not recorded. The CDR3: CASSPLLGANEKLFF. The DNA for the CDR3 is TGTGCCAGCAGTCCCCTGCTGGGGGCTAATGAAAAACTGTTTTTT.